Listed here is a single TCR beta chain. Antigen: not known. These data belong to a study of CD8+CD57+ T cells in acquired aplastic anemia. Study summary: The study obtained an average of approximately 3 ug of DNA from sorted CD4+ and CD8+ cells.

General study points: Researchers report that twenty-nine CD8+ CDR3 sequences appeared in both patients and controls.

TCR beta VDJ and CDR3 profiling used genomic DNA as template. TCRdb reprocessed the reads via MiXCR and lists one record per CDR3 protein. Of some 170,000 distinct CDR3 sequences in the sample, approximately 43% were seen once. The length of the CDR3 is 17 residues. The ends lost 4 bases at V and 1 base at J; junction bases unmatched: 8. CDR1 LGHNA and CDR2 YNFKEQ come from the germline V gene. The clonotype originates from a human donor in good health. The sample taken for sequencing was sorted CD4+, CD8+, or CD8+CD57+ T cells (not recorded which) from PBMCs. V and J are TRBV4-2 and TRBJ2-1; 9 bases line up with TRBD2. DNA of the CDR3: TGTGCCAGCAGCCCAGGACTAGCGAATAAATCCTACAATGAGCAGTTCTTC. As protein: CASSPGLANKSYNEQFF.